This T cell receptor (beta chain) comes out of a study of T cells in localized non-small cell lung cancer. TCRdb's copy holds only in-frame clones and misses some; the assay was immunoSEQ multiplex PCR. The table lists 48,000 or so clones, 70% to 85% of them singletons. Turning to this clone: Its antigen is unknown.

Findings and limits, study-wide: Because researchers sequenced only one region of the tumor, heterogeneity is still possible. Appearance in adjacent lung was seen for a median around 61 of the top 100 tumor clones. Uninvolved adjacent lung, not tumor, had the highest T cell clonality.

The V gene's germline CDR1 is LGHNA and CDR2 YNFKEQ. V dropped 4 bases and J dropped 9; count of bases not matched to a gene: 13. CDR3 length equals 15 residues. This chain connects TRBV4-2 to TRBJ2-5; TRBD2 matches 8 bases. The sequence was collected from a man aged 40-75 years with stage I squamous cell lung carcinoma. The sample was peripheral blood, taken before any cancer treatment. Here the CDR3 DNA reads TGTGCCAGCAGCCCCCGAGTTGGTAGCGGGGATTCCCAGTACTTC. This encodes CASSPRVGSGDSQYF.